Reported below is one TCR beta chain. The antigen is undetermined. The data are from a study of naive and memory T cell subsets. Study-wide findings and caveats: Clonotypes here are unpaired alpha or beta chain sequences. A few larger clonotypes appeared in naive repertoires, especially CD8, possibly memory cells re-expressing CD45RA.

CDR1 MDHEN and CDR2 SYDVKM come from the germline V gene. Trimming took off 9 bases at V and 4 bases at J, with 22 bases between the two ends. CDR3 length: 15 residues. An equimolar mix of two oligonucleotides served as the beta constant-region primer for TRBC1 and TRBC2. Four rounds of PCR amplified the ligated cDNA using nested alpha and beta constant-region primers plus SP2. TCRdb reanalysed the UMI-ligation and nested PCR reads using MiXCR and keeps one entry per CDR3 protein. The repertoire includes 98,000 or so distinct CDR3 sequences, roughly 15% of them detected once, and approximately 2.6% sits in the top ten.

Input material: naive CD8+ T cells from blood. This receptor was obtained from a human donor in good health. The chain recombines TRBV28 with TRBJ2-7; possibly TRBD1 for D (6 bases). In DNA, the CDR3 is TGTGCCAGTTCTCTCTACCGGGACACCGCATACGAGCAGTACTTC. Its translation is CASSLYRDTAYEQYF.